This TCR beta chain was identified during a study of T cell responses to AZD1222 COVID-19 vaccine. Study results and limitations: Baseline testing showed seropositivity in only six AZD1222 recipients.

Generated by immunoSEQ multiplex PCR, the TCRdb table keeps only in-frame clones and is missing some. Found here are about 92,000 clones, approximately 90% of them singletons; the top ten hold 7.5%. Germline V gene sequence: CDR1 LGHDT, CDR2 YNNKEL (reference sequence). V lost 4 bases and J 5 bases, leaving 9 bases between the germline ends. This CDR3 spans 13 amino acids. This clone was found once. Its specificity is not known. Sequencing was performed on peripheral blood, taken on day 0 of AZD1222 vaccination. The sequence was obtained from an adult in good health. The chain employs TRBV3-1 (or the pseudogene TRBV3-2) and TRBJ2-1, with D maybe TRBD1 (6 bases). CDR3 nucleotides: TGTGCCAGCAGCCTCCGGGACAACAATGAGCAGTTCTTC. It yields the protein CASSLRDNNEQFF.